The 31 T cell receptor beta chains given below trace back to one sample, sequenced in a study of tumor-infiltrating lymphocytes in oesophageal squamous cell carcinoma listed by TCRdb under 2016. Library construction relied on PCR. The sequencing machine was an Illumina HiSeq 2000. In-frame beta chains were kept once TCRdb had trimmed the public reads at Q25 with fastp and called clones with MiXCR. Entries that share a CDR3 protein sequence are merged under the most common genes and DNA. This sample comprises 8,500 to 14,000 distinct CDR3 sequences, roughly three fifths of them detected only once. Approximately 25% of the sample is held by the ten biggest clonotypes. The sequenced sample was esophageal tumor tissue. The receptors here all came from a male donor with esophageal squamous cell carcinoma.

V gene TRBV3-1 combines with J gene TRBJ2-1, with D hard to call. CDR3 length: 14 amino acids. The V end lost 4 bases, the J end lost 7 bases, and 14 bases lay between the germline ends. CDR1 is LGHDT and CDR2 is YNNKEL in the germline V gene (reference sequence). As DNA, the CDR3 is TGTGCCAGCAGCCGATATTCGATGCCGAATGAGCAGTTCTTC. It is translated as CASSRYSMPNEQFF.

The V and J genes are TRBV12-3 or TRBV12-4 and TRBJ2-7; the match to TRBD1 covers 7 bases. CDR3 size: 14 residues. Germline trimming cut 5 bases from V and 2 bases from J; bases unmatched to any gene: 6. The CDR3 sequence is CASSPQTGTYEQYF. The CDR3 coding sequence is TGTGCCAGCAGTCCTCAGACAGGGACCTACGAGCAGTACTTC.

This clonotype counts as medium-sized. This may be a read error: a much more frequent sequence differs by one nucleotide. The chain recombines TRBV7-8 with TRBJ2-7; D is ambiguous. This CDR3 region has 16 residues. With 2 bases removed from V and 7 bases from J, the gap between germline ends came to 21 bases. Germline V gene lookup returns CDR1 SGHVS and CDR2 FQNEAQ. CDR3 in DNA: TGTGCCAGCAGCTTACTCCTCTCCGGTCCCTACAATGAGCAGTACTTC. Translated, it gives CASSLLLSGPYNEQYF.

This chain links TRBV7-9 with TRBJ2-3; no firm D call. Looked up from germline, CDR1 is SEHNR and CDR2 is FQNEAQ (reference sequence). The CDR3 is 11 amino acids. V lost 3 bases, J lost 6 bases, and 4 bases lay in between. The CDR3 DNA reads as TGTGCCAGCAGCTTTGCGGATACGCAGTATTTT. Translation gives CASSFADTQYF.

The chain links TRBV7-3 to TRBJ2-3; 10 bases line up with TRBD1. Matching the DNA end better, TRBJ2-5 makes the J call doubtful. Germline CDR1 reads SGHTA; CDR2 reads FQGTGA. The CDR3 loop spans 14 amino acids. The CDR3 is CASRRTGGEETQYF. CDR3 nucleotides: TGTGCCAGCAGACGGACAGGGGGAGAAGAGACCCAGTACTTC.

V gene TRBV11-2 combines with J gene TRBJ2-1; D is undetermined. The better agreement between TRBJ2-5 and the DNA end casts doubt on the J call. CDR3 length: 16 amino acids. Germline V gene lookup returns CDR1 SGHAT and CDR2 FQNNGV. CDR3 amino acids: CASSFGWGSIGETQYF. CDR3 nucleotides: TGTGCCAGCAGCTTCGGCTGGGGAAGTATTGGGGAGACCCAGTACTTC.

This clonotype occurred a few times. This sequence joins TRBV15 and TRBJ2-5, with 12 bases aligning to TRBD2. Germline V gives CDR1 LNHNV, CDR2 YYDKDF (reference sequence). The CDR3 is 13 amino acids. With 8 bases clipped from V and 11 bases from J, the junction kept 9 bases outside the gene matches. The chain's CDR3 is CATGRGLAGQQYF. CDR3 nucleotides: TGTGCCACCGGTCGCGGACTAGCGGGACAACAGTACTTC. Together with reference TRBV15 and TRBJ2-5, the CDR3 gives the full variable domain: DAMVIQNPRYQVTQFGKPVTLSCSQTLNHNVMYWYQQKSSQAPKLLFHYYDKDFNNEADTPDNFQSRRPNTSFCFLDIRSPGLGDTAMYLCATGRGLAGQQYFGPGTRLLVL.

CDR3: CASSLMRETQYF. The CDR3 nucleotides are TGTGCCAGCAGCTTAATGAGAGAGACCCAGTACTTC. The genes are TRBV7-2 and TRBJ2-1; D remains ambiguous. The J call may not be correct, given that the DNA end is closer to TRBJ2-5. In germline, CDR1 is SGHTA, CDR2 FQGNSA. CDR3 length: 12 amino acids.

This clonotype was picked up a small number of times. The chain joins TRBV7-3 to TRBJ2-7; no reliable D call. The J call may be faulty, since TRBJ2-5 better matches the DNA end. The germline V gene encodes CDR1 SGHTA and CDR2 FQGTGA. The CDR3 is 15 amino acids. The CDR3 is CASSLSPDRRETQYF. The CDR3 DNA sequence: TGTGCCAGCAGCTTATCTCCAGACCGCCGGGAGACCCAGTACTTC.

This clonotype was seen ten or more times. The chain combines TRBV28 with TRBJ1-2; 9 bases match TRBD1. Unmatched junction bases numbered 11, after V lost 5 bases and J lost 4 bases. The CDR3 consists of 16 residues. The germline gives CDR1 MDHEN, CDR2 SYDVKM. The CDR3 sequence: CASSPPGQGRIYGYTF. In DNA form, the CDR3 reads TGTGCCAGCAGTCCACCCGGACAGGGGAGGATCTATGGCTACACCTTC.

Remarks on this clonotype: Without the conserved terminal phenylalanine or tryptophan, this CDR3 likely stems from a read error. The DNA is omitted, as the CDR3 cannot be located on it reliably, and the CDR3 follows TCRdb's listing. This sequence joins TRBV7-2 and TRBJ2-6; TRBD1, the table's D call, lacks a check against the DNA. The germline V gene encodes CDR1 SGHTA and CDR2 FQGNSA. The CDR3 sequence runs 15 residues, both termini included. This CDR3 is CASSLTRGSGYTFGA.

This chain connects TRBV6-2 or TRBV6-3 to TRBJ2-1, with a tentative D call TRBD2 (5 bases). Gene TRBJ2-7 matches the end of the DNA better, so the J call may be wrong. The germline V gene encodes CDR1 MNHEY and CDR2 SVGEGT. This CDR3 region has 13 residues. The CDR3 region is CASSYTGSGEQYF. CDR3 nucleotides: TGTGCCAGCAGTTACACGGGGTCGGGTGAGCAGTACTTC.

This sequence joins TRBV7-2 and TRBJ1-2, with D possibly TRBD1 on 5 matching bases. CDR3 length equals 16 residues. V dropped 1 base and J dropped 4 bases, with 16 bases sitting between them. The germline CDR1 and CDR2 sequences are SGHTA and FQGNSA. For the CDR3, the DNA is TGTGCCAGCAGCTTAGACAGCGCCCTGGGGCTCTATGGCTACACCTTC. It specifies CASSLDSALGLYGYTF.

The DNA for the CDR3 is TGTGCCAGCGGCCCGAGAGGGGGTGGCAAAAACATTCAGTACTTC. This codes for CASGPRGGGKNIQYF. V gene TRBV6-5 combines with J gene TRBJ2-4; a weak D match, TRBD1 (6 bases). CDR1 is MNHEY, CDR2 SVGAGI, per germline. The CDR3 totals 15 residues. V lost 8 bases to trimming and J lost 3 bases, with 17 bases between them.

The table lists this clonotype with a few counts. CDR3 amino acids: CASSPGTAYEQYF. CDR3 nucleotides: TGCGCCAGCAGCCCCGGGACAGCCTACGAGCAGTACTTC. The V call is TRBV5-1, the J call TRBJ2-7; 7 bases match TRBD1. Looked up from germline, CDR1 is SGHRS and CDR2 is YFSETQ. The CDR3 covers 13 residues. V was clipped by 4 bases and J by 2 bases; unmatched bases: 3. Full variable domain (remainder filled in from reference TRBV5-1 and TRBJ2-7): KAGVTQTPRYLIKTRGQQVTLSCSPISGHRSVSWYQQTPGQGLQFLFEYFSETQRNKGNFPGRFSGRQFSNSRSEMNVSTLELGDSALYLCASSPGTAYEQYFGPGTRLTVT.

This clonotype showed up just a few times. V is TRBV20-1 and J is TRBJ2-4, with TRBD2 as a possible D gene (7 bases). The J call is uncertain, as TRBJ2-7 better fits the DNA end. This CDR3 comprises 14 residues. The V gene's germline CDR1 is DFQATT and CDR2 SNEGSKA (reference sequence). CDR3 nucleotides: TGCAGTGCTAGAGTAGGAGGGGGGGCCTACGAGCAGTACTTC. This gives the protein CSARVGGGAYEQYF.

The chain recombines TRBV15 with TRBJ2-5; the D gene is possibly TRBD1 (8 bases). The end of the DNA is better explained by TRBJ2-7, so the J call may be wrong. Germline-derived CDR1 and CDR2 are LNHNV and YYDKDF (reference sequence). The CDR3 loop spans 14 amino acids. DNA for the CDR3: TGTGCCACCAGCAACGACAGGGGAGGGTACGAGCAGTACTTC. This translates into CATSNDRGGYEQYF.

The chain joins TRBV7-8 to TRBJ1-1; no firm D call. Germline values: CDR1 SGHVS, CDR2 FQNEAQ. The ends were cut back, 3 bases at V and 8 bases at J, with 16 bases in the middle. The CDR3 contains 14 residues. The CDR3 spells CASSFMAGPKEAFF. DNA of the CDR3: TGTGCCAGCAGCTTTATGGCAGGCCCAAAAGAAGCTTTCTTT.

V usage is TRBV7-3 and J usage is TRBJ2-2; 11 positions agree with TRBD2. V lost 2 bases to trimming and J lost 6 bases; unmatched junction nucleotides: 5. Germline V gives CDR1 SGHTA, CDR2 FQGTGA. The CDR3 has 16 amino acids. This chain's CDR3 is CASSLFSGGAAGELFF. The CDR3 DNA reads TGTGCCAGCAGCTTATTTAGCGGGGGGGCCGCCGGGGAGCTGTTTTTT.

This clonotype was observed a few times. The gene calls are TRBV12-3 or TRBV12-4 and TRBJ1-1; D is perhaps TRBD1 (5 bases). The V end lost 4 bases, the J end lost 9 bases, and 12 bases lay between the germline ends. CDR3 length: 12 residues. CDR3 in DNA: TGTGCCAGCAGTTATTGGGGCTGGAAAGCTTTCTTT. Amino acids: CASSYWGWKAFF.

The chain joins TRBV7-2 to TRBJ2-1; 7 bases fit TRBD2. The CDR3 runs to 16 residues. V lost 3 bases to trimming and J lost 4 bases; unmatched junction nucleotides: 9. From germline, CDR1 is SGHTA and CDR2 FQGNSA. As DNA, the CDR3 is TGTGCCAGCAGCTTGCCCTGGGGGGGGAATTACAATGAGCAGTTCTTC. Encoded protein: CASSLPWGGNYNEQFF.

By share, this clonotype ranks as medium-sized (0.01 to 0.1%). CDR3 DNA sequence: TGTGCCAGCAGCTTTCGAGACCGAGGGGGGGAGACCCAGTACTTC. It codes for CASSFRDRGGETQYF. V usage is TRBV11-2 and J usage is TRBJ2-5; D may match TRBD1 or TRBD2 (6 bases each). The germline V gene encodes CDR1 SGHAT and CDR2 FQNNGV. V was shortened by 3 bases and J by 5 bases, with 16 bases between the two germline ends. There are 15 residues in the CDR3.

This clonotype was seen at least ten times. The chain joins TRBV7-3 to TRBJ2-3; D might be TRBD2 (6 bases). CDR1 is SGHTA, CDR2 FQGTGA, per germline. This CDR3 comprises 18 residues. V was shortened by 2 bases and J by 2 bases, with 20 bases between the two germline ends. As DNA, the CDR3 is TGTGCCAGCAGCTTAGAGTCGGGAGTGGGGCACGCCACAGATACGCAGTATTTT. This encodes CASSLESGVGHATDTQYF.

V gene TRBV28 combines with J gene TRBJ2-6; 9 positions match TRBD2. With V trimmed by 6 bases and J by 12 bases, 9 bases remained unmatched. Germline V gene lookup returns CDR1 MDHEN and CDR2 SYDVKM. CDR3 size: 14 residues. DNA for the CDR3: TGTGCCAGCAGCGATAGCGGGAGCAACTCCGTCCTGACTTTC. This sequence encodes CASSDSGSNSVLTF.

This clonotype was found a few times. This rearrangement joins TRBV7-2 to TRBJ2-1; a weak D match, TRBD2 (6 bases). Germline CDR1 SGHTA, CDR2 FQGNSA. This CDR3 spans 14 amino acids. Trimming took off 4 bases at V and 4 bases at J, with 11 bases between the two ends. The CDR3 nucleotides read TGTGCCAGCAGCTCTCTAGCGTCGTACAATGAGCAGTTCTTC. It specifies CASSSLASYNEQFF.

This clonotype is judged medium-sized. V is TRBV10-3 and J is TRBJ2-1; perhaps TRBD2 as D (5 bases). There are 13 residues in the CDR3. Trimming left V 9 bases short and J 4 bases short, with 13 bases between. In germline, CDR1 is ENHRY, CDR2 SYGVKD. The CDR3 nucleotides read TGTGCCATACTACTAGAAGAGTACAATGAGCAGTTCTTC. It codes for CAILLEEYNEQFF.

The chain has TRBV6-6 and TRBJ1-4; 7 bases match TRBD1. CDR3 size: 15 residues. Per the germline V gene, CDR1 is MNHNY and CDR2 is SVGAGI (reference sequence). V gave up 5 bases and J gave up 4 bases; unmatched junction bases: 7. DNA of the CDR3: TGTGCCAGCAGTACAGGGACAGCCATTAATGAAAAACTGTTTTTT. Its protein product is CASSTGTAINEKLFF.

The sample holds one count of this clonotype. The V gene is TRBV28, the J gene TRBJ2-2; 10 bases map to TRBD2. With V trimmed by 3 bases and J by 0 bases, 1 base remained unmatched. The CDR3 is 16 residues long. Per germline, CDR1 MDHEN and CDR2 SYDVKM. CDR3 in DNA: TGTGCCAGCAGTTTCGGACTAGCGGCGAACACCGGGGAGCTGTTTTTT. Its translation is CASSFGLAANTGELFF.

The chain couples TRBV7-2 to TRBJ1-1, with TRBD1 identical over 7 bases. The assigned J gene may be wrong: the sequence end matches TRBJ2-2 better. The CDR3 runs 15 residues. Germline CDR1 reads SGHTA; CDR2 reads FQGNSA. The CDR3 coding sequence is TGTGCCAGCAGCTTCGGAGACAGGGCCACCGGGGAGCTGTTTTTT. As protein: CASSFGDRATGELFF.

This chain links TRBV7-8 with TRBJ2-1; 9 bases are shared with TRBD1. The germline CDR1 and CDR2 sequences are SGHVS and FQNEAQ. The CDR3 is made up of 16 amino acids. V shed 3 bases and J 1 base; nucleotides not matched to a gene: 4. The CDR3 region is CASSLRTGESYNEQFF. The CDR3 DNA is TGTGCCAGCAGCTTGAGGACAGGGGAGTCCTACAATGAGCAGTTCTTC.

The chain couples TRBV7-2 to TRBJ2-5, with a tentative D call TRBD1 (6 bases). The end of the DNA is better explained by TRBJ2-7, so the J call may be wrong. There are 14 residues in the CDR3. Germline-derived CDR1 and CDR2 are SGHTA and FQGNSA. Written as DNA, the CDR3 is TGTGCCAGCAGCTTTGTGCCAGGGGTCTACGAGCAGTACTTC. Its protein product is CASSFVPGVYEQYF.